This T cell receptor beta chain was documented in a study of beta chain features in type 1 diabetes. Study-level background: Patients shared similar age, gender and cell yields with healthy donors.

The table lists this clone with a few counts. Its antigen remains unknown. V gave up 3 bases and J gave up 6 bases, with 14 bases separating them. CDR3 length: 15 amino acids. Germline V gene data show CDR1 as SEHNR and CDR2 as FQNEAQ (reference sequence). Study-wide points: In every one of the four CD4+ subsets, TCRB CDR3s were moderately but significantly shorter in Type 1 diabetes patients.

Sequencing targeted expressed TCRB transcripts, as all isolated RNA had been reverse transcribed. Roughly 3.6 million reads on average were seen across naive, central memory and regulatory T cell samples. TCRdb keeps only in-frame clones here, not all; method: immunoSEQ multiplex PCR. The repertoire holds roughly 260,000 clones, with roughly 20% as singletons. The source material was naive CD4+ T cells from blood. This clonotype was sampled from a middle-aged woman with type 1 diabetes. The rearrangement uses TRBV7-9 and TRBJ1-4; D may be TRBD1 (6 bases). The CDR3 region has the DNA TGTGCCAGCAGCTTGGCGGGGGGCTTGGATGAAAAACTGTTTTTT. Encoded protein: CASSLAGGLDEKLFF.